This T cell receptor (beta chain) was recorded in a study of blood T cell repertoires in COVID-19. Overall study context: Spain, Italy and the United States supplied samples that represented acute and convalescent COVID-19. PBMCs, B-cell-depleted T cells, or T cells provided the cDNA or gDNA that made up the material.

Patients of the Seattle cohort, enrolled during active infection, were followed longitudinally. Authors' methods: Estimation of nucleated cell counts relied on the amplification of reference gene primers. This table comes from immunoSEQ multiplex PCR, and its TCRdb copy is limited to in-frame clones, with some not included. The V and J calls and clone size come from that table; D and trimming were worked out from the DNA. The repertoire holds around 310,000 clones, with around 89% as singletons. Trimming left V 4 bases short and J 1 base short, with 14 bases between. The CDR3 sequence is 15 residues long. The V gene's germline CDR1 is SGDLS and CDR2 YYNGEE.

The sequenced material came from peripheral blood. This chain connects TRBV9 to TRBJ2-5; D perhaps matches TRBD1 (6 bases). This receptor was taken from a woman in her thirties or forties with COVID-19, enrolled during active disease. The CDR3 DNA reads as TGTGCCAGCAGCCCTCATAGGACAGTCCAAGAGACCCAGTACTTC. The encoded protein is CASSPHRTVQETQYF.